The 24 T cell receptor beta chains below were found in one sample sequenced in a study of Graves' ophthalmopathy and Graves' hyperthyroidism. RNA transcripts were the source from which TCR beta CDR3 regions were amplified. Scientists carried out first-round RT-PCR using HTBI primers and then a second-round multiplex PCR. TCRdb ran MiXCR on the multiplex PCR reads and lists one entry per CDR3 protein. The table includes approximately 640,000 distinct CDR3 sequences, 35% to 45% detected once. The sequenced sample consisted of peripheral blood. The receptors shown here come from an adult man with Graves' ophthalmopathy.

This clonotype was seen ten or more times. J is TRBJ2-6 and V is TRBV4-3, with 9 bases aligning to TRBD1. J gave up 3 bases and V 2 bases, and 8 bases lay outside the gene matches. CDR1 is LGHNA and CDR2 is YSLEER in the germline V gene. This CDR3 spans 18 amino acids. CDR3 region: CASSQWDRAPIGANVLTF. CDR3 sequence (DNA): TGCGCCAGCAGCCAATGGGACAGGGCCCCGATTGGGGCCAACGTCCTGACTTTC.

Concerning this clonotype: With a much larger clone just one base away, this may be a read error. The chain uses TRBV12-3 or TRBV12-4 and TRBJ1-1, with D unresolved. This CDR3 comprises 16 residues. CDR3 region: CAGSLRRHSMGTEAFF. Written as DNA, the CDR3 is TGTGCCGGCAGTTTACGCCGTCACAGCATGGGCACTGAAGCTTTCTTT.

J is TRBJ2-7 and V is TRBV7-2; TRBD1 agrees at 10 bases. V dropped 1 base and J dropped 5; count of bases not matched to a gene: 5. Germline CDR1 is SGHTA and CDR2 is FQGNSA. This CDR3 comprises 15 residues. CDR3 nucleotide sequence: TGTGCCAGCAGCTTAGGGACAGGGGGTATCAACGAGCAGTACTTC. Amino acid sequence: CASSLGTGGINEQYF.

This clonotype has ten or more counts. J is TRBJ1-2 and V is TRBV20-1; D remains unclear. The germline gives CDR1 DFQATT, CDR2 SNEGSKA (reference sequence). Trimming removed 7 bases from V and 1 base from J, with 7 bases in between. CDR3 size: 11 residues. This chain's CDR3 is CSVSVNYGYTF. The CDR3 bases are TGCAGTGTCAGTGTTAACTATGGCTACACCTTC.

This clonotype was found once. This CDR3 fails to terminate in the conserved phenylalanine or tryptophan, so it likely reflects a read error. It is unclear where the CDR3 begins or ends on the DNA, so no DNA is shown, and the CDR3 is as TCRdb lists it. The chain links TRBV2 to TRBJ1-3. The CDR3 adds up to 9 amino acids, both ends counted. Germline loops: CDR1 SNHLY, CDR2 FYNNEI. CDR3: CASSGGGEA.

This clonotype was counted many times. The rearrangement joins TRBV2 to TRBJ1-1, with D perhaps TRBD1 (6 bases). The CDR3 length is 14 residues. In germline, CDR1 is SNHLY, CDR2 FYNNEI. Trimming removed 6 bases from V and 4 bases from J, with 15 bases in between. The CDR3 DNA reads TGTGCCAGCAGAGGCCAGGGGAGAGGCACTGAAGCTTTCTTT. Translated, it gives CASRGQGRGTEAFF. Drawing the rest from reference TRBV2 and TRBJ1-1, the complete variable domain is EPEVTQTPSHQVTQMGQEVILRCVPISNHLYFYWYRQILGQKVEFLVSFYNNEISEKSEIFDDQFSVERPDGSNFTLKIRSTKLEDSAMYFCASRGQGRGTEAFFGQGTRLTVV.

The chain uses TRBV9 and TRBJ2-3; no clear D. Germline V gives CDR1 SGDLS, CDR2 YYNGEE. Trimming shortened V by 3 bases and J by 0 bases, and 8 bases separated the two germline ends. The length of the CDR3 is 14 residues. The CDR3 nucleotides read TGTGCCAGCAGCGAGTTACCCAGCACAGATACGCAGTATTTT. Translation gives CASSELPSTDTQYF.

The chain couples TRBV19 to TRBJ2-2; D unresolved. The germline V and J ends were trimmed by 5 bases and 9 bases, with 10 bases remaining between them. The CDR3 loop spans 12 amino acids. The germline CDR1 and CDR2 sequences are LNHDA and SQIVND (reference sequence). The CDR3 region has the DNA TGTGCCAGTAGTGGACGGCACAGGGAGCTGTTTTTT. Translation gives CASSGRHRELFF. Complete variable domain (other parts from reference TRBV19 and TRBJ2-2): DGGITQSPKYLFRKEGQNVTLSCEQNLNHDAMYWYRQDPGQGLRLIYYSQIVNDFQKGDIAEGYSVSREKKESFPLTVTSAQKNPTAFYLCASSGRHRELFFGEGSRLTVL.

Only a few counts were recorded for this clonotype. This chain links TRBV4-1 with TRBJ2-7; D possibly corresponds to TRBD2 (6 bases). Germline values: CDR1 MGHRA, CDR2 YSYEKL. This CDR3 is 16 amino acids long. V lost 0 bases, J lost 0 bases, and 12 bases lay in between. In DNA form, the CDR3 reads TGCGCCAGCAGCCAAGAGTTAGCGGTGAGCTCCTACGAGCAGTACTTC. It translates to CASSQELAVSSYEQYF.

Details on this clonotype: A read error may be the cause here, since a much bigger clone is one base away. Written as DNA, the CDR3 is TGTGCCGGCGCCGCCGAGGGGGGGAACACTGAAGCTTTCTTT. Protein: CAGAAEGGNTEAFF. V gene TRBV9 combines with J gene TRBJ1-1; TRBD1 might be the D (6 bases). This CDR3 spans 14 amino acids. Germline V gene data show CDR1 as SGDLS and CDR2 as YYNGEE. Deletions cut 10 bases from V and 1 base from J, with 17 bases between.

The chain combines TRBV11-2 with TRBJ2-6; D may be TRBD2 (5 bases). Between the trimmed V and J ends, which lost 1 base and 1 base, there was a span of 8 bases. The CDR3 has 16 residues. Germline V gene lookup returns CDR1 SGHAT and CDR2 FQNNGV. CDR3: CASSLGELSGANVLTF. Here the CDR3 DNA reads TGTGCCAGCAGCTTAGGGGAGTTGTCTGGGGCCAACGTCCTGACTTTC.

V is TRBV19 and J is TRBJ2-7, with 10 bases identical to TRBD1. CDR3 length: 15 residues. Germline V gene sequence: CDR1 LNHDA, CDR2 SQIVND (reference sequence). The V and J ends lost 5 bases and 7 bases, in that order; junction bases with no gene match: 11. For the CDR3, the DNA is TGTGCCAGTAGTCCGCGACAGGGGGCAGTTTGGGAGCAGTACTTC. Translation gives CASSPRQGAVWEQYF.

The chain has TRBV10-3 and TRBJ2-2; 9 bases are a match to TRBD2. The CDR3 sequence is 16 residues long. Looked up from germline, CDR1 is ENHRY and CDR2 is SYGVKD. The J segment lost 1 base and the V segment lost 11 bases, leaving 11 bases of the junction unmatched. The CDR3 DNA sequence: TGTGCCTGGAGCGATCTAGCGGGGTTGAACACCGGGGAGCTGTTTTTT. This codes for CAWSDLAGLNTGELFF.

This sequence joins TRBV4-1 and TRBJ1-5; no clear D gene. The germline CDR1 and CDR2 sequences are MGHRA and YSYEKL. V was shortened by 0 bases and J by 3 bases, with 3 bases between the two germline ends. CDR3 size: 13 residues. DNA for the CDR3: TGCGCCAGCAGCCAAGATCACAATCAGCCCCAGCATTTT. Amino acid sequence: CASSQDHNQPQHF.

The chain recombines TRBV10-3 with TRBJ1-6; no reliable D call. Germline V gene sequence: CDR1 ENHRY, CDR2 SYGVKD. The CDR3 length is 15 residues. The V gene lost 0 bases and the J gene lost 6 bases, with 9 bases spanning the gap. The CDR3 coding sequence is TGTGCCATCAGTGAGTCGAAGTGGCCTAATTCACCCCTCCACTTT. It yields the protein CAISESKWPNSPLHF.

Details on this clonotype: Germline is not matched at one junction end, which may reflect a read error. This sequence joins TRBV7-2 and TRBJ2-7; D might be TRBD2 (6 bases). Germline V gives CDR1 SGHTA, CDR2 FQGNSA. The CDR3 extends over 16 amino acids. CDR3 DNA: TGCGCCAGCAGTCTCGCGTCAAGGAGTGGAGGGTACGAGCAGTACTTC. Protein sequence: CASSLASRSGGYEQYF.

The chain has TRBV27 and TRBJ1-1, with 9 positions matching TRBD1. CDR1 and CDR2 (germline): MNHEY, SMNVEV (reference sequence). The CDR3 is made up of 14 amino acids. J lost 6 bases, V lost 6 bases, and 8 bases had no gene match. CDR3 amino acids: CASSHRGQGAEAFF. The DNA for the CDR3 is TGTGCCAGCAGCCACAGGGGGCAGGGGGCTGAAGCTTTCTTT.

This clonotype was seen many times. This chain connects TRBV7-6 to TRBJ2-5; unclear D gene. Per the germline V gene, CDR1 is SGHVS and CDR2 is FNYEAQ. V lost 1 base and J 3 bases, leaving 6 bases between the germline ends. The length of the CDR3 is 13 residues. Here the CDR3 DNA reads TGTGCCAGCAGCTTAGTTACGGAAGAGACCCAGTACTTC. This sequence encodes CASSLVTEETQYF.

Worth noting for this clonotype: Being one base from a much bigger clone, this may be a read error. The chain has TRBV5-1 and TRBJ2-5; D is uncertain. The CDR3 contains 13 residues. Germline CDR1 and CDR2: SGHRS and YFSETQ. The CDR3 loop is CASSLLTRETQDF. The CDR3 DNA reads as TGCGCCAGCAGCTTGCTCACAAGAGAGACCCAGGACTTC.

This clonotype occurred many times. The chain employs TRBV12-3 or TRBV12-4 and TRBJ1-1, with 9 bases identical to TRBD1. There are 15 residues in the CDR3. V lost 5 bases to trimming and J lost 4 bases; unmatched junction nucleotides: 8. The DNA for the CDR3 is TGTGCCAGCAGTCCCCGGGACAGGGCGAGCACTGAAGCTTTCTTT. This encodes CASSPRDRASTEAFF.

Comment on this clonotype: Since a much larger clone is just one base distant, this may be a read error. The chain links TRBV10-3 to TRBJ1-5; TRBD1 might be the D (5 bases). The V gene lost 4 bases and the J gene lost 6 bases, with 10 bases spanning the gap. The V gene's germline CDR1 is ENHRY and CDR2 SYGVKD. The CDR3 totals 13 residues. The CDR3 region has the DNA TGTGCCATCAGTGCCAGGGAGGGTCAGCCCCAGCATTTT. Protein: CAISAREGQPQHF.

This clonotype was detected once. The CDR3 region is CASSKGGGQETQYF. The CDR3 coding sequence is TGTGCCAGCAGCAAAGGGGGGGGCCAAGAGACCCAGTACTTC. This chain joins TRBV9 and TRBJ2-5; TRBD2 might be the D (7 bases). There are 14 residues in the CDR3. V was shortened by 4 bases and J by 1 base, with 11 bases between the two germline ends. The germline V gene encodes CDR1 SGDLS and CDR2 YYNGEE. The full variable domain, rest sourced from reference TRBV9 and TRBJ2-5, is DSGVTQTPKHLITATGQRVTLRCSPRSGDLSVYWYQQSLDQGLQFLIQYYNGEERAKGNILERFSAQQFPDLHSELNLSSLELGDSALYFCASSKGGGQETQYFGPGTRLLVL.

This clonotype was found once. A much larger clone differs from this one at a single base, so this may be a read error. CDR3 bases: TGTGCCAGCAGATTCGGGAAGGAGGCCCAGTACTTC. Residues: CASRFGKEAQYF. V is TRBV6-6 and J is TRBJ2-5, with D perhaps matching TRBD2 (5 bases). Trimming removed 6 bases from V and 9 bases from J, with 14 bases in between. The CDR3 runs 12 residues. Germline V gene data show CDR1 as MNHNY and CDR2 as SVGAGI (reference sequence).

This clonotype was seen many times. The genes are TRBV29-1 and TRBJ1-2; unclear D gene. This CDR3 region has 12 residues. V lost 1 base and J 5 bases, leaving 8 bases between the germline ends. Germline V gene sequence: CDR1 SQVTM, CDR2 ANQGSEA. CDR3 sequence: CSVEGLVYGYTF. In DNA form, the CDR3 reads TGCAGCGTTGAAGGACTGGTGTATGGCTACACCTTC.